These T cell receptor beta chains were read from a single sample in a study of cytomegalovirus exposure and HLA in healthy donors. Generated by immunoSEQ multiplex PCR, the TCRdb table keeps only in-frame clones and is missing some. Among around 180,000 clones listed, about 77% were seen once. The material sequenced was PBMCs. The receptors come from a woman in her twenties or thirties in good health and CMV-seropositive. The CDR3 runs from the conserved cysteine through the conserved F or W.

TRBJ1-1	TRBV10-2	CASSATGENAFF
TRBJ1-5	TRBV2	CASRTGQGMGHSNQPQHF
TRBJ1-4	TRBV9	CASSPGDRPGEKLFF
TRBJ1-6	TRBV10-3	CAISEWDNTNSPLHF
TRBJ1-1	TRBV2	CASRVDRLNTEAFF
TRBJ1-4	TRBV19	CASSPTYRSNNEKLFF
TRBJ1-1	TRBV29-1	CSAAGSAEAFF
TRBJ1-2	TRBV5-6	CASSASFDARYGYTF
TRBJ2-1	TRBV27	CASKGNLFTGGVYNEQFF
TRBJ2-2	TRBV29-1	CSVVGRSEIGELFF
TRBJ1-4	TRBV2	CASRARGGSLEKLFF
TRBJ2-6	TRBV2	CASRLRTPSGANVLTF
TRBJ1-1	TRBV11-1	CASSLQLNTEAFF
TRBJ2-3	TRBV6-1	CASSEGVAGGINTDTQYF
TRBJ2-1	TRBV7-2	CASSFIHNEQFF
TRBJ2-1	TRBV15	CATSRERGLEQFF
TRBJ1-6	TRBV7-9	CASSSRGDREAYYSPLHF
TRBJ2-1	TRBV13	CATTGSPWEQFF
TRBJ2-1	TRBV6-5	CASSRGGAAYNEQFF
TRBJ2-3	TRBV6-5	CASRIRGSTQYF
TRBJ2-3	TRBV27	CASSPLALTDTQYF
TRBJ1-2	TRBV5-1	CASSLEEGYYGYTF
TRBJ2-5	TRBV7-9	CASSVQEDKETQYF
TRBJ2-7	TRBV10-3	CAISEFDEQYF
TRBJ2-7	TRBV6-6	CASSYDLEQYF
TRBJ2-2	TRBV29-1	CSVQHQQGRGELFF
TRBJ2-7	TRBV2	CASSLLDGYKISYEQYF
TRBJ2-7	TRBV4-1	CASSSSLAGYYEQYF
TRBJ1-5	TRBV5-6	CASSLSGVRATQPQHF
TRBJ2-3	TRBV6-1	CASSELRGATDTQYF
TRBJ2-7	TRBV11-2	CASSLDHRTREQYF
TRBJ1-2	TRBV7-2	CASSPPITRSDYGYTF
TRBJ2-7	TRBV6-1	CASSEVRGLGGAGQGEQYF
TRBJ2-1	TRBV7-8	CASLRGKWDNEQFF
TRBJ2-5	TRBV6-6	CASTIGERGTQYF
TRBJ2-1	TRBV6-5	CASSYSMAGGENEQFF
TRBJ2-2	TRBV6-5	CASRNRGTGELFF
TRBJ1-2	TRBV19	CASSPQSGDGYTF
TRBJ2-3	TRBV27	CASGGLTDTQYF
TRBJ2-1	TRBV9	CASSEVAGAYNEQFF
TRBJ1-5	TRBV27	CASSQGQGIQPQHF